The present T cell receptor (beta chain) was sequenced within a study of T cell changes during pregnancy in multiple sclerosis. Repertoires were generated with immunoSEQ multiplex PCR, while TCRdb's copy carries only in-frame clones and drops some. The sample lists about 75,000 clones, 75% to 95% occurring once. The CDR3 is 14 residues long. CDR1 is MDHEN and CDR2 is SYDVKM in the germline V gene. Trimming removed 3 bases from V and 7 bases from J; junction bases left unmatched: 5. The chain recombines TRBV28 with TRBJ1-2; 10 bases agree with TRBD1. The material was CD4+ T cells from peripheral blood mononuclear cells, obtained before pregnancy. This receptor was identified in a female donor with multiple sclerosis, enrolled in a pregnancy study. CDR3 protein: CASSFDRGQRGYTF. As DNA, the CDR3 is TGTGCCAGCAGTTTCGACAGGGGGCAGCGTGGCTACACCTTC.